The 11 T cell receptor beta chains given below trace back to one sample, sequenced in a study of cytomegalovirus exposure and HLA in healthy donors. Measured with immunoSEQ multiplex PCR; TCRdb has only the in-frame clones, and not every one. The sample contains 150,000 to 200,000 clones, roughly 88% of which appear only once. Source material: PBMCs. The receptors derive from a woman aged 18-29 years in good health and CMV-seronegative.

CDR3: CATSRGTGTGEETQYF. CDR3 coding DNA: TGTGCCACCAGCAGGGGTACCGGGACAGGGGAGGAGACCCAGTACTTC. The chain uses TRBV15 and TRBJ2-5, with 10 bases matching TRBD1. The CDR3 is 16 amino acids. With V trimmed by 3 bases and J by 5 bases, 9 bases remained unmatched. The germline CDR1 and CDR2 sequences are LNHNV and YYDKDF (reference sequence).

The V call is TRBV2, the J call TRBJ2-5, with 11 nucleotides matching TRBD1. The CDR3 length is 17 residues. V lost 2 bases, J lost 5 bases, and 10 bases stayed unmatched. Germline V lookup: CDR1 SNHLY, CDR2 FYNNEI. In nucleotides, the CDR3 is TGTGCCAGCAGTGAACGGGGACAGGGGGTTGGAAGGGAGACCCAGTACTTC. It specifies CASSERGQGVGRETQYF.

This clone was found once. The chain employs TRBV19 and TRBJ1-1; 8 bases line up with TRBD1. CDR3 length: 16 residues. Trimming cost V 4 bases and J 5 bases; bases outside gene matches: 12. Germline CDR1 reads LNHDA; CDR2 reads SQIVND (reference sequence). CDR3 amino acids: CASSRIQGGLGTEAFF. The CDR3 DNA is TGTGCCAGTAGTAGAATACAGGGGGGGCTTGGTACTGAAGCTTTCTTT.

The chain carries TRBV5-4 and TRBJ1-2; TRBD1 matches 9 bases. The CDR3 consists of 18 residues. Per germline, CDR1 SGHNT and CDR2 YYREEE (reference sequence). Germline trimming cut 2 bases from V and 6 bases from J; bases unmatched to any gene: 17. As DNA, the CDR3 is TGTGCCAGCAGCTTAGACGGGGGACAGGGTAACAGTAGGGATGGCTACACCTTC. Residues: CASSLDGGQGNSRDGYTF.

The V gene is TRBV18, the J gene TRBJ1-1; maybe TRBD1 (5 bases). CDR1 is KGHSH, CDR2 LQKENI, per germline. This CDR3 comprises 16 residues. Between the trimmed V and J ends, which lost 2 bases and 0 bases, there was a span of 13 bases. The CDR3 nucleotides are TGTGCCAGCTCACCAGGGGCCGCGGGGATGAACACTGAAGCTTTCTTT. Its translation: CASSPGAAGMNTEAFF.

The genes are TRBV6-5 and TRBJ2-4, with 7 bases that match TRBD1. Trimming removed 5 bases from V and 2 bases from J; junction bases left unmatched: 6. This CDR3 region has 15 residues. The germline V gene encodes CDR1 MNHEY and CDR2 SVGAGI. DNA for the CDR3: TGTGCCAGCAGTCCGACAGGGCTATCCAAAAACATTCAGTACTTC. Protein: CASSPTGLSKNIQYF.

CDR3 coding DNA: TGTGCCTGGAGATGGCCGGGACAGGTCAACTATGGCTACACCTTC. Its protein is CAWRWPGQVNYGYTF. This rearrangement joins TRBV30 to TRBJ1-2; 8 positions match TRBD1. This CDR3 spans 15 amino acids. J gave up 2 bases and V 3 bases, and 8 bases lay outside the gene matches. Germline CDR1 reads GTSNPN; CDR2 reads SVGIG (reference sequence).

The chain joins TRBV5-1 to TRBJ2-7, with D possibly matching TRBD2 (5 bases). Germline V CDR1 and CDR2: SGHRS, YFSETQ. The CDR3 extends over 14 amino acids. Trimming stripped 4 bases from V and 0 bases from J, with 11 bases between. The CDR3 DNA reads TGCGCCAGCAGCCCCCGGGGAAACTCCTACGAGCAGTACTTC. Amino acid sequence: CASSPRGNSYEQYF.

Notes on this clone: Other DNA sequences in this specimen translate into the identical CDR3. The chain combines TRBV7-6 with TRBJ2-5; D ambiguous. This CDR3 has 12 residues. V was trimmed by 5 bases and J by 5 bases, leaving 9 bases between them. In germline, CDR1 is SGHVS, CDR2 FNYEAQ. CDR3 coding DNA: TGTGCCAGCAGCCTTAGAGGCGAGACCCAGTACTTC. Amino acids: CASSLRGETQYF.

The rearrangement uses TRBV5-1 and TRBJ2-3; 11 positions agree with TRBD2. Germline V gene sequence: CDR1 SGHRS, CDR2 YFSETQ. The CDR3 spans 17 residues. Unmatched junction bases numbered 10, after V lost 3 bases and J lost 4 bases. Here the CDR3 DNA reads TGCGCCAGCAGCTCTACCATTAGCGGGGGGGCCCCAGATACGCAGTATTTT. Amino acids: CASSSTISGGAPDTQYF.

This chain connects TRBV18 to TRBJ2-1; 9 bases match TRBD1. Germline CDR1 is KGHSH and CDR2 is LQKENI. Trimming cost V 3 bases and J 6 bases; bases outside gene matches: 6. The CDR3 covers 15 residues. The CDR3 nucleotides are TGTGCCAGCTCACCCATCGGGACAGGGCGCAATGAGCAGTTCTTC. It specifies CASSPIGTGRNEQFF.